This T cell receptor beta chain comes out of a study of CD8+ T cells in alopecia areata (dated by TCRdb to the late 2010s). Study-level background: The treated patients, all with moderate-to-severe alopecia areata, were enrolled in an open-label pilot trial of oral tofacitinib given at 5 to 10 mg twice daily. RNA came from the PAXgene miRNA kit for fixed scalp, the miRNeasy kit for PBMCs, and the RNeasy kit for mouse skin. TCRbeta CDR3 regions were amplified by immunoSEQ multiplex PCR with 35 Vbeta forward and 13 Jbeta reverse primers. For the treated patients, the SALT score, which quantifies what percentage of scalp surface area is affected, served as the measure of disease severity. Biopsies were taken from tofacitinib-treated patients at baseline and again at 4 and 24 weeks into treatment, and several of those patients also had a later scalp biopsy. Scalp tissue and sorted CD4+ and CD8+ peripheral blood T cells from patchy and totalis/universalis alopecia areata patients and from healthy controls were covered by human TCRbeta sequencing. Patients received tofacitinib for 6 to 18 months and were then followed off drug for 6 months to check for delayed response and recurrence. Scalp clonality was compared among normal scalp (n=4), patchy alopecia areata scalp (n=8), and alopecia totalis/universalis scalp (n=8). High-throughput TCRbeta sequencing was used to examine T cell clonal expansion in alopecia areata in both the C3H/HeJ mouse model and human patients. Findings and caveats that apply to the study as a whole: Because the treated cohort was small and included a single nonresponder, larger studies are needed to assess links between baseline CD8+ expansion and response. Scalp TCR repertoire analysis is complicated because resident alphabeta T cells in normal human skin are also sequenced, whereas mouse skin is dominated by gammadelta T cells. Higher clonality and more expanded CD8+ clones were observed in lesional scalp than in normal scalp, particularly in alopecia totalis/universalis, a finding suggestive of antigenic drive. During tofacitinib treatment, many expanded lesional clones remained in scalp and blood, and this persistence may partly explain relapse after treatment is stopped. Scalp clonality and the number of expanded CD8+ clones among the top 100 scalp clones were significantly decreased by tofacitinib. Shared TCR sequences between patients were less evident than in mice, which may be partly attributable to HLA diversity in the patient population.

Library method: the immunoSEQ multiplex PCR assay. To provide template for TCR sequencing, every sample had RNA extracted and reverse transcribed into cDNA. First-strand cDNA was synthesized using SuperScript III with a 2:1 mix of oligo-dT and random hexamers. A synthetic immune receptor repertoire was used to measure amplification bias, and any remaining bias was corrected computationally. In the source study's methods: Raw reads were preprocessed for error removal, and CDR3 was defined according to IMGT conventions as running from the conserved cysteine to phenylalanine. To get clonality, Shannon entropy was normalized by log2 of the number of productive unique TCRs and the result was subtracted from 1. Scalp TCRbeta sequences were cross-referenced with sorted blood CD4 and CD8 repertoires so that the CD4 or CD8 identity of scalp clones could be inferred. TCRdb limited this immuneACCESS table to in-frame rearrangements with V and J called. A share of clones is missing; checked studies link under half to unresolved V genes, and the rest is unexplained. Clonal size and the V and J genes are those of that table, whereas D and trimming came from the DNA. The sample includes approximately 200,000 clones, with around two fifths observed a single time. About 2.6% of the sample is held by the ten biggest clonotypes.

Read against the paper, the sample's treatment or condition label means: oral pan-JAK inhibitor, 5-10 mg twice daily. Lesional scalp punch biopsies and peripheral blood were obtained from alopecia areata patients. After PBMCs were isolated by density centrifugation and stained for CD3, CD4 and CD8, a FACSAria was used to sort CD4+ and CD8+ T cells. As to this clone: It lacks a known antigen. One base away there is no much larger clone; base qualities are not given.

Sequenced material: CD4+ T cells sorted from blood, taken around week 37, from a patient treated with tofacitinib. This TCR was sampled from a human donor with alopecia areata.

The nucleotide sequence reads as follows: TGTGCCAGCAGTAGGGGGACTAGCGCGGTCAATGAGCAGTTCTTC. This codes for CASSRGTSAVNEQFF. The V and J segments used are TRBV27 and TRBJ2-1; 10 bases in the middle match TRBD2. The CDR3 covers 15 residues, taking in both the cysteine and the phenylalanine. Just CDR3 DNA is preserved here, 45 bases in frame from base 1. CDR1 and CDR2 (MNHEY, SMNVEV) derive from the germline V gene (reference sequence). Germline trimming amounts to 5 bases on V and 6 bases on J, with 7 as the count of junction bases outside the gene matches.